The subject of this entry is one TCR beta chain. The CDR3 is 11 residues long. CDR1 is DFQATT and CDR2 is SNEGSKA in the germline V gene (reference sequence). V dropped 2 bases and J dropped 10 bases, with 9 bases sitting between them. The data are from a study of cytomegalovirus exposure and HLA in healthy donors. Primers: 60 Vbeta forward and 13 Jbeta reverse. The data were produced by immunoSEQ multiplex PCR, yet TCRdb's version contains in-frame clones alone and is incomplete. The table has approximately 180,000 clones, 85% to 90% seen once; the top ten hold roughly 1.8%. The sequencing input was PBMCs. This TCR derives from a woman aged 18-29 years in good health and CMV-seronegative. The V gene is TRBV20-1, the J gene TRBJ2-4, with D perhaps TRBD1 (6 bases). CDR3 nucleotides: TGCAGTGCTAGATACACAGGGATTCAGTACTTC. It encodes CSARYTGIQYF.